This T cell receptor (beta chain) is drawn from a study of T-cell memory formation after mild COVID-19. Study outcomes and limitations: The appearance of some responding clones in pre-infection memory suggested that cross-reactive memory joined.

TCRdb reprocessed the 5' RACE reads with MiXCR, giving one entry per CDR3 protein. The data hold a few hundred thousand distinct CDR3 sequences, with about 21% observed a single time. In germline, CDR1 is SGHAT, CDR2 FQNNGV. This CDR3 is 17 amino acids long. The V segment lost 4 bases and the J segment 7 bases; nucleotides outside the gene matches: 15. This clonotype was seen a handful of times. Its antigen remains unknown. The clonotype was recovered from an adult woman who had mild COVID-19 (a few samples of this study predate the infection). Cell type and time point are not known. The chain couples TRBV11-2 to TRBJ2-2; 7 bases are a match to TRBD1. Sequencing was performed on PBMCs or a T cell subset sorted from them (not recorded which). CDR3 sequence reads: CASSYTGTESRVGELFF. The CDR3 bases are TGTGCCAGCAGCTACACCGGGACAGAGTCGCGCGTCGGGGAGCTGTTTTTT.